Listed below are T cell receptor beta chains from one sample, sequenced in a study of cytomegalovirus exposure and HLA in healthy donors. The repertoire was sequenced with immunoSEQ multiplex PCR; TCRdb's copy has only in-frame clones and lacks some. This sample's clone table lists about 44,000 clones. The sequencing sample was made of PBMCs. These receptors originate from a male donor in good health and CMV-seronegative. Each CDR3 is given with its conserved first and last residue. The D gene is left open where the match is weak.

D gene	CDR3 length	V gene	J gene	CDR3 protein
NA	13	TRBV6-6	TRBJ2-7	CASSRRDAYEQYF
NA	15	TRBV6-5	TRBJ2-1	CASRKDSEVVNEQFF
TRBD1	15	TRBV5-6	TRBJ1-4	CASSSPDRTNEKLFF
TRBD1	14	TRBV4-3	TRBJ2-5	CASSQDTGVKTQYF
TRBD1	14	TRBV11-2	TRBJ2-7	CASSSGQGGYEQYF
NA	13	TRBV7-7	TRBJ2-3	CASSAQSTDTQYF
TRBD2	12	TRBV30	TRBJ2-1	CAWKVAGRQQFF
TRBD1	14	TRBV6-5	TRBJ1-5	CASSFGQGNQPQHF
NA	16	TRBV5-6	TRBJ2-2	CASSKERTLNTGELFF
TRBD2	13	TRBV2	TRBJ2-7	CASEREGLNEQYF
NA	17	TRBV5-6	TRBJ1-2	CASSLVVVDIPLDGYTF
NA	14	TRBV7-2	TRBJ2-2	CASCGTLGGGELFF
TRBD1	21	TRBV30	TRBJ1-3	CAWRAFLRTGHKTRSGNTIYF
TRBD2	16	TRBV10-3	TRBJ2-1	CANGQYLAGGFLEQFF
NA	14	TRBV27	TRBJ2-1	CASRVRDIYNEQFF
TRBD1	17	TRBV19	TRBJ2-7	CASSPRGQGARGYEQYF
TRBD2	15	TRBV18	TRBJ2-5	CASSPVASGQETQYF
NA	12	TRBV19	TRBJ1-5	CASSTQALPQHF
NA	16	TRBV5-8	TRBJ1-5	CASSLTGNSFNQPQHF
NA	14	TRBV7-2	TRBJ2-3	CASSPGASTDTQYF
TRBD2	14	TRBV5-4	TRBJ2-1	CASSLAQTSIEQFF
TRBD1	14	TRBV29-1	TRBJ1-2	CSSGGGGSNYGYTF
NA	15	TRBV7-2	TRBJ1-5	CASSPSPGGHQPQHF
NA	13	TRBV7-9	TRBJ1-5	CASSSAGLQPQHF
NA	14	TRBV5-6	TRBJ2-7	CASSWRLLHYEQYF
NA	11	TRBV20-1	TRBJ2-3	CSPHGTDTQYF
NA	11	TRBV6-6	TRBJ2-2	CASRPTGELFF
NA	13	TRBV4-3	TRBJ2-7	CASRDTGVDEQYF
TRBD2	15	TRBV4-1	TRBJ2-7	CASSFGLAGYYEQYF
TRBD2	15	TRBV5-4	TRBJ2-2	CASSFKREGTGELFF
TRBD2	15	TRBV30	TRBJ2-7	CAWSVRGSGVYEQYF
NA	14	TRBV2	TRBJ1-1	CASSRVGGNTEAFF
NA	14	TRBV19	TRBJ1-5	CASLGQGLLQPQHF
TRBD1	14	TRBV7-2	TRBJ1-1	CASSPDRAGTEAFF
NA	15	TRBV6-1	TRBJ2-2	CASRPVTGATGELFF
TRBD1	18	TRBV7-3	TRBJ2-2	CASSPRGIDRGNTGELFF
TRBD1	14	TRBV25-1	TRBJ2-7	CASSGRQGIYEQYF
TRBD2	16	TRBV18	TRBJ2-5	CASSPSGLAGAIGQYF
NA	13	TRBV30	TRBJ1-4	CAWDRATNEKLFF
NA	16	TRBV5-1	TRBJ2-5	CASSRGSTEDKETQYF
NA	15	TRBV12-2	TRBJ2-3	CASRFGGSCSDTQYF
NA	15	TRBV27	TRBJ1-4	CASSFQGNPNEKLFF
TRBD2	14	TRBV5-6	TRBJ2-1	CASSLAGGSSEQFF
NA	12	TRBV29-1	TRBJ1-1	CSLHDRSTEAFF
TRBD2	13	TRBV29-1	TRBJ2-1	CSVAGGVHNEQFF
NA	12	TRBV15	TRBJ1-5	CATSRAAGVQHF